The 28 T cell receptor beta chains below come from one sample, sequenced in a study of response to subunit inactivated influenza vaccine. Each CDR3 protein gets one entry after TCRdb re-called the RT-PCR reads with MiXCR. Of 500,000 to 600,000 distinct CDR3 sequences listed, less than 8% are singletons. The material was PBMCs from blood, obtained around 25 months after vaccination. These receptors were collected from a man between 50 and 75 years old who received an inactivated influenza vaccine.

This chain uses TRBV11-2 with TRBJ1-3; no clear D gene. The germline CDR1 and CDR2 sequences are SGHAT and FQNNGV. Trimming removed 0 bases from V and 3 bases from J, with 12 bases in between. The CDR3 sequence is 16 residues long. Written as DNA, the CDR3 is TGTGCCAGCAGCTTAGACACGGGTGTAGGTGGAAACACCATATATTTT. This translates into CASSLDTGVGGNTIYF.

This clonotype was recorded many times. V usage is TRBV9 and J usage is TRBJ2-1; D uncertain. Trimming left V 0 bases short and J 8 bases short, with 12 bases between. Per the germline V gene, CDR1 is SGDLS and CDR2 is YYNGEE. The CDR3 consists of 14 residues. CDR3: CASSVEGPTYEQFF. DNA for the CDR3: TGTGCCAGCAGCGTAGAGGGTCCAACCTATGAGCAGTTCTTC.

This clonotype appeared once. At one of its ends the junction is not consistent with the germline gene, which may arise from a read error. V is TRBV3-1 and J is TRBJ2-7; D gene ambiguous. Germline V gives CDR1 LGHDT, CDR2 YNNKEL (reference sequence). The CDR3 length is 11 residues. CDR3 in amino acids: CASSHGYEQHF. As DNA, the CDR3 is TGTGCCAGCAGCCACGGTTACGAGCAGCACTTC.

This clonotype occurred a few times. Written as DNA, the CDR3 is TGCGCCAGCAGCCAAGCGACTAGCGGATACAATGAGCAGTTCTTC. It specifies CASSQATSGYNEQFF. This sequence joins TRBV4-3 and TRBJ2-1; 9 bases agree with TRBD2. The length of the CDR3 is 15 residues. V lost 1 base to trimming and J lost 4 bases; unmatched junction nucleotides: 2. Per the germline V gene, CDR1 is LGHNA and CDR2 is YSLEER.

This clonotype was counted between two and nine times. V gene TRBV20-1 combines with J gene TRBJ2-7; D might be TRBD1 (5 bases). Germline-derived CDR1 and CDR2 are DFQATT and SNEGSKA (reference sequence). This CDR3 has 15 amino acids. V was pared by 0 bases and J by 0 bases, with 12 bases between. CDR3 sequence (DNA): TGCAGTGCTAGAGATGGGGCGAGAAGCTCCTACGAGCAGTACTTC. Amino acids: CSARDGARSSYEQYF.

This clonotype was seen at least ten times. The genes are TRBV6-5 and TRBJ1-1, with D tentatively TRBD1 (6 bases). Germline loops: CDR1 MNHEY, CDR2 SVGAGI. This CDR3 has 19 amino acids. Trimming removed 2 bases at V and 2 bases at J, with 24 bases between. The CDR3 here is CASSYPTTGTLTLNTEAFF. Written as DNA, the CDR3 is TGTGCCAGCAGTTACCCTACAACAGGGACTTTAACGTTAAACACTGAAGCTTTCTTT.

This clonotype appeared many times. The chain joins TRBV5-6 to TRBJ2-1, with D unclear. V lost 2 bases and J 7 bases, leaving 4 bases between the germline ends. Germline values: CDR1 SGHDT, CDR2 YYEEEE. The CDR3 length is 11 residues. The CDR3 DNA reads TGTGCCAGCAGCTTAGGGAATGAGCAGTTCTTC. Translated: CASSLGNEQFF. Looking up the rest from reference TRBV5-6 and TRBJ2-1 gives the full variable domain: DAGVTQSPTHLIKTRGQQVTLRCSPKSGHDTVSWYQQALGQGPQFIFQYYEEEERQRGNFPDRFSGHQFPNYSSELNVNALLLGDSALYLCASSLGNEQFFGPGTRLTVL.

This rearrangement joins TRBV7-2 to TRBJ2-7; unclear D gene. Trimming cost V 0 bases and J 7 bases, with 13 bases left between them. The CDR3 has 14 residues. Germline CDR1 is SGHTA and CDR2 is FQGNSA. CDR3 nucleotide sequence: TGTGCCAGCAGCTTAGCGGAGTGGGTTTCGGAGCAGTACTTC. Its protein product is CASSLAEWVSEQYF.

The chain combines TRBV5-1 with TRBJ2-1, with 13 bases aligning to TRBD2. The CDR3 sequence is 18 residues long. Trimming at V came to 5 bases and at J to 12 bases, leaving 20 bases not matched to a gene. Germline CDR1 SGHRS, CDR2 YFSETQ. This chain's CDR3 is CASSPTSGGGRKFSGQFF. The CDR3, as DNA: TGCGCCAGCAGTCCCACTAGCGGGGGGGGCCGAAAATTTTCTGGGCAGTTCTTC.

This clonotype was counted between two and nine times. The V gene is TRBV28, the J gene TRBJ2-6; D could derive from TRBD1 or TRBD2 (5 bases each). The V gene's germline CDR1 is MDHEN and CDR2 SYDVKM. CDR3 length: 17 amino acids. Trimming removed 8 bases from V and 0 bases from J, with 17 bases in between. The chain's CDR3 is CASSRDLYSSGANVLTF. Written as DNA, the CDR3 is TGTGCCAGCTCAAGGGACCTATATAGCTCTGGGGCCAACGTCCTGACTTTC.

This chain links TRBV12-3 or TRBV12-4 with TRBJ1-3; unclear D gene. The CDR3 is 14 residues long. V lost 1 base and J lost 2, with 6 bases in between. The CDR3 here is CASSLGVTGNTIYF. CDR3 nucleotides: TGTGCCAGCAGTTTAGGGGTGACTGGAAACACCATATATTTT.

At least ten counts were recorded for this clonotype. The V gene is TRBV7-8, the J gene TRBJ1-6; 8 bases match TRBD1. Germline trimming cut 3 bases from V and 10 bases from J; bases unmatched to any gene: 5. This CDR3 is built from 14 residues. In germline, CDR1 is SGHVS, CDR2 FQNEAQ. CDR3 nucleotides: TGTGCCAGCAGCTTCAGCAGGGGGCGGTCACCCCTCCACTTT. Its protein product is CASSFSRGRSPLHF.

The chain joins TRBV6-5 to TRBJ2-3, with no clear D. The CDR3 is 15 amino acids. From germline, CDR1 is MNHEY and CDR2 SVGAGI. Trimming left V 2 bases short and J 0 bases short, with 9 bases between. The CDR3 DNA reads as TGTGCCAGCAGTTACCTCGTCCGTAGCACAGATACGCAGTATTTT. As protein: CASSYLVRSTDTQYF.

The gene calls are TRBV4-3 and TRBJ2-1, with 10 bases that match TRBD2. This CDR3 has 18 amino acids. Germline V gene lookup returns CDR1 LGHNA and CDR2 YSLEER. Unmatched junction bases numbered 7, after V lost 1 base and J lost 1 base. CDR3 nucleotide sequence: TGCGCCAGCAGCCAAGCCACACTAGCGGGGCGTTCCTACAATGAGCAGTTCTTC. The encoded protein is CASSQATLAGRSYNEQFF.

The table lists this clonotype with many counts. The chain combines TRBV9 with TRBJ2-1; TRBD2 matches at 9 bases. This CDR3 is built from 14 residues. CDR1 is SGDLS and CDR2 is YYNGEE in the germline V gene. After removal of 4 bases from V and 7 bases from J, the junction contained 6 bases not matched to a gene. The CDR3 here is CASSLGLALNEQFF. As DNA, the CDR3 is TGTGCCAGCAGCCTCGGACTAGCGTTGAATGAGCAGTTCTTC.

This clonotype has only one observation. The chain recombines TRBV4-1 with TRBJ2-4; D is unclear. The CDR3 extends over 15 amino acids. Looked up from germline, CDR1 is MGHRA and CDR2 is YSYEKL. With 1 base removed from V and 1 base from J, the gap between germline ends came to 8 bases. The CDR3 is CASSQGVGAKNIQYF. The CDR3 DNA reads as TGCGCCAGCAGCCAAGGTGTGGGGGCCAAAAACATTCAGTACTTC.

This clonotype was detected a few times. The V and J genes are TRBV20-1 and TRBJ2-4, with D possibly matching TRBD1 (5 bases). Per germline, CDR1 DFQATT and CDR2 SNEGSKA (reference sequence). This CDR3 is built from 13 residues. Here the CDR3 DNA reads TGCAGCCCATCGGGTGGGGCCGCGGACATTCAGTACTTC. Protein sequence: CSPSGGAADIQYF.

This clonotype was observed at least ten times. V usage is TRBV13 and J usage is TRBJ2-3; 8 nucleotides align to TRBD1. Trimming cost V 5 bases and J 1 base; bases outside gene matches: 8. CDR3 length equals 16 residues. Per the germline V gene, CDR1 is PRHDT and CDR2 is FYEKMQ (reference sequence). The CDR3 DNA reads TGTGCCAGCAGCAAGGCGACAGGGGTGCGCACAGATACGCAGTATTTT. Translating it yields CASSKATGVRTDTQYF.

The sample holds many counts of this clonotype. The rearrangement uses TRBV28 and TRBJ2-7; 8 positions agree with TRBD1. The J segment lost 3 bases and the V segment lost 6 bases, leaving 10 bases of the junction unmatched. CDR1 is MDHEN and CDR2 is SYDVKM in the germline V gene. The CDR3 is 15 residues long. CDR3 sequence (DNA): TGTGCCAGCAGACAGACAGGGGCCTTTTTCTACGAGCAGTACTTC. Translation: CASRQTGAFFYEQYF.

V is TRBV19 and J is TRBJ2-1; TRBD2 matches 8 bases. The V gene end was trimmed by 6 bases and the J gene end by 3 bases; junction bases not matched to a gene: 7. The CDR3 runs 15 residues. Germline V gene lookup returns CDR1 LNHDA and CDR2 SQIVND (reference sequence). The CDR3 nucleotides are TGTGCCAGTAGAACTCCGGGACTAGGCTACAATGAGCAGTTCTTC. As protein: CASRTPGLGYNEQFF.

Only a few counts were recorded for this clonotype. The chain joins TRBV6-5 to TRBJ2-3; no clear D gene. Germline V gene sequence: CDR1 MNHEY, CDR2 SVGAGI. This CDR3 region has 18 residues. V lost 0 bases and J lost 2, with 18 bases in between. CDR3 amino acids: CASSYSKGSFLYTDTQYF. Here the CDR3 DNA reads TGTGCCAGCAGTTACTCGAAGGGTAGCTTCCTTTACACAGATACGCAGTATTTT.

The table lists this clonotype with a few counts. The chain has TRBV7-2 and TRBJ2-2, with TRBD1 matching over 9 bases. The ends lost 6 bases at V and 5 bases at J; junction bases unmatched: 4. The CDR3 spans 14 residues. CDR1 and CDR2 (germline): SGHTA, FQGNSA. CDR3 sequence reads: CASRPTGGTGELFF. The CDR3, as DNA: TGTGCCAGCAGACCGACAGGGGGAACCGGGGAGCTGTTTTTT.

This clonotype has a handful of counts. The genes are TRBV29-1 and TRBJ1-3; 7 nucleotides line up with TRBD1. V trimming: 6 bases; J trimming: 4 bases; junction bases outside the gene matches: 6. Germline lookup yields CDR1 SQVTM and CDR2 ANQGSEA. This CDR3 comprises 13 residues. CDR3 residues: CSVRDSGGNTIYF. The CDR3 region has the DNA TGCAGCGTCCGGGACAGTGGAGGAAACACCATATATTTT.

There are many counts of this clonotype. V is TRBV4-3 and J is TRBJ2-5, with D perhaps matching TRBD1 (5 bases). This CDR3 has 15 residues. V dropped 0 bases and J dropped 5 bases, with 13 bases sitting between them. Germline values: CDR1 LGHNA, CDR2 YSLEER. CDR3 sequence (DNA): TGCGCCAGCAGCCAAGATTGGGCCAGGGCGGAGACCCAGTACTTC. Its protein is CASSQDWARAETQYF.

This clonotype has more than one count but fewer than ten. The chain has TRBV6-1 and TRBJ2-1; the match to TRBD1 covers 9 bases. The V gene end was trimmed by 6 bases and the J gene end by 3 bases; junction bases not matched to a gene: 3. This CDR3 is 14 amino acids long. Germline CDR1 is MNHNS and CDR2 is SASEGT. For the CDR3, the DNA is TGTGCCAGCAGCAGGACAGGGGTCTACAATGAGCAGTTCTTC. Protein: CASSRTGVYNEQFF.

The chain links TRBV28 to TRBJ2-3; tentative D call: TRBD2 (5 bases). The germline CDR1 and CDR2 sequences are MDHEN and SYDVKM. V gave up 10 bases and J gave up 3 bases, with 20 bases separating them. The CDR3 totals 15 residues. The CDR3 region has the DNA TGTGCCATCACCCATAGGACGGGATTAACAGATACGCAGTATTTT. Its translation: CAITHRTGLTDTQYF.

V and J are TRBV7-2 and TRBJ2-1; no clear D. Trimming pared 2 bases from V and 6 bases from J, leaving 14 bases between. Germline assignment: CDR1 SGHTA and CDR2 FQGNSA. The CDR3 contains 15 residues. This CDR3 is CASSLRPLEGNEQFF. Written as DNA, the CDR3 is TGTGCCAGCAGCTTACGTCCACTTGAAGGCAATGAGCAGTTCTTC.

This clonotype was counted between two and nine times. The chain joins TRBV2 to TRBJ1-6, with no clear D. CDR1 and CDR2 (germline): SNHLY, FYNNEI. V was shortened by 4 bases and J by 1 base, with 17 bases between the two germline ends. The CDR3 contains 18 residues. The CDR3 loop is CASSGPGSLASYNSPLHF. CDR3 bases: TGTGCCAGCAGTGGCCCCGGCAGCCTGGCTTCCTATAATTCACCCCTCCACTTT.